This TCR beta chain was captured by sequencing in a study of OX40 agonist ivuxolimab in advanced cancers. Assay used: immunoSEQ multiplex PCR; TCRdb lists only in-frame clones, some missing. The sample lists under 50,000 clones; approximately 80% were seen once. The V gene's germline CDR1 is GTSNPN and CDR2 SVGIG (reference sequence). Trimming pared 8 bases from V and 1 base from J, leaving 15 bases between. The CDR3 runs 13 residues. Sequenced material: CD4+ or CD8+ T cells sorted from blood, taken in a trial of the OX40 agonist ivuxolimab. The V and J genes are TRBV30 and TRBJ2-7, with D possibly TRBD2 on 5 matching bases. This sequence originates from an adult with an advanced solid tumor such as melanoma, head and neck, liver or kidney cancer. The CDR3 spells CAREGEASYEQYF. The CDR3 region has the DNA TGTGCCCGGGAAGGTGAAGCTTCCTACGAGCAGTACTTC.